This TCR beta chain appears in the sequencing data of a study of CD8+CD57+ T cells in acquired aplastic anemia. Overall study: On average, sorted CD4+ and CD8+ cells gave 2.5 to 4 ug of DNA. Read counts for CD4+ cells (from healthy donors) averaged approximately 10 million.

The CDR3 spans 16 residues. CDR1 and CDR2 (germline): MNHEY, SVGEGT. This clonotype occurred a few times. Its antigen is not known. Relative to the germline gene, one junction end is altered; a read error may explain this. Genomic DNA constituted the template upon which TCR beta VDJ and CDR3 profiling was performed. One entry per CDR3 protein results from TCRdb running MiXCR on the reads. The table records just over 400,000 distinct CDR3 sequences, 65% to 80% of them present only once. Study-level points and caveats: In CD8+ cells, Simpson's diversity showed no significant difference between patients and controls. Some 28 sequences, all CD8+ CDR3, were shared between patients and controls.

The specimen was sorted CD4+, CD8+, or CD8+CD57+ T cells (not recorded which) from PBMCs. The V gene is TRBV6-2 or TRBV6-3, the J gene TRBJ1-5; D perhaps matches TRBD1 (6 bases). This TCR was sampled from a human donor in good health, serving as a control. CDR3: CAGSYSDRKNNQPQHF. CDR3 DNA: TGTGCCGGCAGTTATTCAGACAGGAAAAACAATCAGCCCCAGCATTTT.